This passage covers 6 T cell receptor beta chains from one sample sequenced in a study of blood T cell repertoires in COVID-19. Measured with immunoSEQ multiplex PCR; TCRdb has only the in-frame clones, and not every one. This sample has some 89,000 clones; 87% occur once, and the top ten carry less than 20%. The sample was peripheral blood. The receptors originated from a human donor in a cohort sampled during active COVID-19.

This clone showed up just a few times. The V gene is TRBV28, the J gene TRBJ2-2, with 11 bases aligning to TRBD2. This CDR3 spans 18 amino acids. Germline V gives CDR1 MDHEN, CDR2 SYDVKM. The junction had 12 bases not matched to a gene; V was cut back by 4 bases and J by 5 bases. The CDR3 sequence is CASSWDFSGRARTGELFF. DNA for the CDR3: TGTGCCAGCAGTTGGGACTTTAGCGGGAGGGCCCGGACCGGGGAGCTGTTTTTT. The variable domain in full, completed from reference TRBV28 and TRBJ2-2, reads DVKVTQSSRYLVKRTGEKVFLECVQDMDHENMFWYRQDPGLGLRLIYFSYDVKMKEKGDIPEGYSVSREKKERFSLILESASTNQTSMYLCASSWDFSGRARTGELFFGEGSRLTVL.

This clone was counted a few times. The rearrangement uses TRBV19 and TRBJ1-1; D gene uncertain. The CDR3 length is 13 residues. Germline V gene sequence: CDR1 LNHDA, CDR2 SQIVND (reference sequence). The V end was cut by 5 bases, the J end by 0 bases, with 7 bases between. The CDR3: CASSRRVNTEAFF. Here the CDR3 DNA reads TGTGCCAGTAGTCGACGGGTGAACACTGAAGCTTTCTTT.

This chain uses TRBV6-5 with TRBJ1-2; a possible D gene is TRBD1 (6 bases). The germline V and J ends were trimmed by 10 bases and 0 bases, with 12 bases remaining between them. CDR1 and CDR2 (germline): MNHEY, SVGAGI. The length of the CDR3 is 13 residues. In nucleotides, the CDR3 is TGTGCCACCCGGACAGCTACTAACTATGGCTACACCTTC. Protein product: CATRTATNYGYTF.

The chain has TRBV7-2 and TRBJ2-7, with TRBD1 identical over 9 bases. This CDR3 contains 17 residues. V was clipped by 0 bases and J by 0 bases; unmatched bases: 6. CDR1 is SGHTA, CDR2 FQGNSA, per germline. Here the CDR3 reads CASSLAGTGLISYEQYF. The CDR3 DNA reads TGTGCCAGCAGCTTAGCGGGGACAGGGTTGATCTCCTACGAGCAGTACTTC.

V and J are TRBV7-2 and TRBJ2-7; 7 bases are shared with TRBD2. CDR3 length: 12 amino acids. Trimming at V came to 7 bases and at J to 2 bases, leaving 2 bases not matched to a gene. From germline, CDR1 is SGHTA and CDR2 FQGNSA. This chain's CDR3 is CASTAGAYEQYF. As DNA, the CDR3 is TGTGCCAGCACGGCGGGGGCCTACGAGCAGTACTTC.

The chain couples TRBV2 to TRBJ1-2; no definite D call. V lost 3 bases and J lost 2, with 4 bases in between. From germline, CDR1 is SNHLY and CDR2 FYNNEI. The CDR3 length is 12 residues. CDR3 residues: CASSDRNYGYTF. CDR3 sequence (DNA): TGTGCCAGCAGTGACAGGAACTATGGCTACACCTTC. Supplemented by reference TRBV2 and TRBJ1-2, the full variable domain reads EPEVTQTPSHQVTQMGQEVILRCVPISNHLYFYWYRQILGQKVEFLVSFYNNEISEKSEIFDDQFSVERPDGSNFTLKIRSTKLEDSAMYFCASSDRNYGYTFGSGTRLTVV.